This is a list of T cell receptor beta chains from one sample in a study of cytomegalovirus exposure and HLA in healthy donors. Assay: immunoSEQ multiplex PCR; the TCRdb copy retains only in-frame clones and omits some. The data hold around 190,000 clones, with around 77% observed a single time. Sequencing was performed on PBMCs. The source is a woman aged 25-40 years in good health and CMV-seronegative. CDR3s include the opening cysteine and the closing phenylalanine or tryptophan. The order of the fields is J gene, D gene, V gene, CDR3 protein. A D gene is named only where the DNA matches it firmly.

TRBJ2-7 TRBD2 TRBV11-2 CASSLIGTSGTYEQYF
TRBJ2-5 TRBD1 TRBV5-8 CASSLGWDSEETQYF
TRBJ1-3 NA TRBV7-9 CASTFGGRSAIYF
TRBJ2-3 NA TRBV21-1 CASSKRTGSTDTQYF
TRBJ2-7 TRBD2 TRBV7-6 CASSLGAGGPYEQYF
TRBJ2-1 NA TRBV27 CASSPGVNEQFF
TRBJ1-1 NA TRBV15 CATSTTRGWEAFF
TRBJ2-7 NA TRBV6-5 CASSLGYEQYF
TRBJ1-3 NA TRBV10-3 CAISEAGTNTIYF
TRBJ1-1 NA TRBV6-6 CASSTSMGAPISEAFF
TRBJ1-1 NA TRBV5-1 CASSREGLNMNTEAFF
TRBJ1-2 NA TRBV5-1 CASSLGPNYGYTF
TRBJ2-5 TRBD2 TRBV2 CASSAQLAGQETQYF
TRBJ2-3 TRBD1 TRBV19 CASSRRTGASTDTQYF
TRBJ2-7 NA TRBV11-2 CASSLIPRDEQYF
TRBJ1-1 NA TRBV5-1 CASSLEAGHHTEAFF
TRBJ2-3 NA TRBV27 CASRQAIPWASTDTQYF
TRBJ2-7 NA TRBV13 CASSYPGTYEQYF
TRBJ2-1 NA TRBV13 CASSLGLVLGEQFF
TRBJ2-1 TRBD2 TRBV19 CASSLSGRTHNEQFF
TRBJ2-1 TRBD2 TRBV14 CASSQRTSSYNEQFF
TRBJ1-1 NA TRBV6-5 CASEAGDTEAFF
TRBJ1-5 NA TRBV4-1 CASSQEGSHSNQPQHF
TRBJ1-3 TRBD1 TRBV6-1 CASSERGTGGNGNTIYF
TRBJ2-1 NA TRBV9 CASSSGVYNEQFF
TRBJ1-5 TRBD1 TRBV27 CASSSGQEYQPQHF
TRBJ2-7 TRBD2 TRBV5-5 CASSLAVLAGGPYEQYF
TRBJ1-3 TRBD1 TRBV10-3 CAISESLGQGRTNTIYF
TRBJ2-3 TRBD2 TRBV5-1 CASRRTSGTDTQYF
TRBJ1-2 TRBD1 TRBV19 CASSIEGQYYGYTF
TRBJ1-2 NA TRBV5-1 CASSFSSGVEYYGYTF
TRBJ2-2 NA TRBV4-1 CASSQDTIAVNTGELFF
TRBJ1-2 TRBD1 TRBV2 CASRPGQLYGYPF
TRBJ1-6 NA TRBV5-1 CASRDRQDSPLHF
TRBJ2-7 TRBD1 TRBV4-1 CASSQGGGQGGGYEQYF
TRBJ1-2 TRBD1 TRBV27 CASRWGQGAIMSWGYTF
TRBJ2-5 NA TRBV7-6 CASSLPMLETQYF
TRBJ1-1 NA TRBV30 CAWSVGRGNTEAFF
TRBJ2-7 NA TRBV11-2 CASSLGETYEQYF
TRBJ2-7 NA TRBV7-9 CASSLVGSSYEQYF
TRBJ1-1 NA TRBV10-2 CASSPYTMNTEAFF
TRBJ2-5 TRBD1 TRBV29-1 CSAGDSPRETQYF